These 5 T cell receptor beta chains were all obtained from the same sample, sequenced in a study of T cell responses to AZD1222 COVID-19 vaccine. Libraries were prepared by immunoSEQ multiplex PCR; TCRdb keeps only in-frame clonotypes and omits some of them. Of approximately 130,000 clones detected, approximately 88% appear once; the ten largest clones hold 4.5% to 7%. The sample in question was peripheral blood, obtained 28 days after the second AZD1222 dose. These receptors all stem from an adult who received the AZD1222 COVID-19 vaccine.

In DNA form, the CDR3 reads TGCACCAGCAGCCAAGATTCGGGCGACTCCTACAATGAGCAGTTCTTC. Encoded protein: CTSSQDSGDSYNEQFF. This chain connects TRBV1 to TRBJ2-1. TRBV1 is listed as a pseudogene. CDR3 length: 16 amino acids.

V and J are TRBV7-3 and TRBJ1-1, with a weak D call TRBD1 (5 bases). The CDR3 is made up of 13 amino acids. Deletions cut 4 bases from V and 1 base from J, with 7 bases between. The germline V gene encodes CDR1 SGHTA and CDR2 FQGTGA. As DNA, the CDR3 is TGTGCCAGCAGCTCCGGGGCGAACACTGAAGCTTTCTTT. It encodes CASSSGANTEAFF.

The chain has TRBV19 and TRBJ2-7, with D tentatively TRBD1 (6 bases). The CDR3 sequence is 14 residues long. The V end lost 7 bases, the J end lost 7 bases, and 20 bases lay between the germline ends. The germline V gene has CDR1 LNHDA and CDR2 SQIVND (reference sequence). The CDR3 loop is CASKNREFLGEQYF. The CDR3 region has the DNA TGTGCCAGTAAAAACAGGGAGTTCCTAGGGGAGCAGTACTTC. Variable domain in full (rest from reference TRBV19 and TRBJ2-7): DGGITQSPKYLFRKEGQNVTLSCEQNLNHDAMYWYRQDPGQGLRLIYYSQIVNDFQKGDIAEGYSVSREKKESFPLTVTSAQKNPTAFYLCASKNREFLGEQYFGPGTRLTVT.

This rearrangement joins TRBV18 to TRBJ1-2; 8 bases line up with TRBD1. V shed 8 bases and J 6 bases; nucleotides not matched to a gene: 17. The germline gives CDR1 KGHSH, CDR2 LQKENI. The CDR3 runs 16 residues. The chain's CDR3 is CASTISSGRGHNGYTF. As DNA, the CDR3 is TGTGCCAGCACAATTTCATCCGGCAGGGGGCATAATGGCTACACCTTC.

This clone has just one count. The chain joins TRBV30 to TRBJ1-5; D remains ambiguous. The germline V and J ends were trimmed by 1 base and 0 bases, with 4 bases remaining between them. The germline V gene has CDR1 GTSNPN and CDR2 SVGIG (reference sequence). CDR3 length: 13 residues. The DNA of the CDR3 is TGTGCCTGGAGTGGGGATAGCAATCAGCCCCAGCATTTT. It yields the protein CAWSGDSNQPQHF.